These 15 T cell receptor beta chains originate from one sample sequenced in a study of T cell repertoires in cytomegalovirus infection. MiXCR, run by TCRdb on the reads, gives a single entry per CDR3 protein. Altogether 55,000 to 85,000 distinct CDR3 sequences are present, about 4.2% being singletons, with the ten largest covering roughly 22%. Sequencing was carried out using PBMCs. The receptors here all came from a human donor in good health (CMV status not recorded). Some clones in this sample may be carry-over from other donors' samples.

This clonotype was seen at least ten times. The chain has TRBV7-2 and TRBJ2-3, with 8 bases lining up with TRBD2. The CDR3 length is 15 residues. Germline V gene lookup returns CDR1 SGHTA and CDR2 FQGNSA. Germline trimming cut 4 bases from V and 2 bases from J; bases unmatched to any gene: 5. CDR3 DNA sequence: TGTGCCAGCAGCTCATGGACTAGCCACACAGATACGCAGTATTTT. Its translation: CASSSWTSHTDTQYF.

This clonotype was seen at least ten times. The CDR3 protein is CAISSGATNEKLFF. CDR3 bases: TGTGCCATCAGTTCAGGGGCAACTAATGAAAAACTGTTTTTT. This sequence joins TRBV10-3 and TRBJ1-4; tentatively, D is TRBD1 (6 bases). This CDR3 contains 14 residues. The germline V and J ends were trimmed by 5 bases and 0 bases, with 7 bases remaining between them. The germline CDR1 and CDR2 sequences are ENHRY and SYGVKD.

In its sample, this clonotype was seen many times. V gene TRBV29-1 combines with J gene TRBJ1-4; tentative D call: TRBD1 (5 bases). V was shortened by 4 bases and J by 3 bases, with 9 bases between the two germline ends. Germline V gene sequence: CDR1 SQVTM, CDR2 ANQGSEA. The CDR3 has 13 amino acids. The CDR3 region has the DNA TGCAGCGTTGCGGGGGGGGCTAATGAAAAACTGTTTTTT. This gives the protein CSVAGGANEKLFF.

This clonotype was seen many times. For the CDR3, the DNA is TGCAGCGTTTCAACAGGGGGCGGATTCGGCGAAGCTTTCTTT. Protein: CSVSTGGGFGEAFF. The chain employs TRBV29-1 and TRBJ1-1, with 9 bases matching TRBD1. CDR1 is SQVTM and CDR2 is ANQGSEA in the germline V gene. V trimming: 5 bases; J trimming: 8 bases; junction bases outside the gene matches: 12. There are 14 residues in the CDR3.

Worth noting for this clonotype: A single base separates this from a much larger clone, so it may be a read error. This chain connects TRBV6-2 or TRBV6-3 to TRBJ1-1, with a weak D call TRBD1 (6 bases). Trimming stripped 10 bases from V and 4 bases from J, with 16 bases between. Germline CDR1 reads MNHEY; CDR2 reads SVGEGT. The CDR3 runs to 13 residues. CDR3 region: CATRQGFGTEAFF. The CDR3 DNA is TGTGCCACCAGGCAGGGGTTCGGCACTGAAGCTTTCTTT.

This clonotype was observed at least ten times. The V gene is TRBV7-8, the J gene TRBJ2-5; D is ambiguous. The germline V gene encodes CDR1 SGHVS and CDR2 FQNEAQ. V shed 3 bases and J shed 0 bases, with 8 bases lying between them. This CDR3 comprises 14 residues. CDR3 in DNA: TGTGCCAGCAGCTTCATAACGGACCAAGAGACCCAGTACTTC. This translates into CASSFITDQETQYF.

The table lists this clonotype with many counts. The chain combines TRBV2 with TRBJ1-1, with D possibly being TRBD1 (5 bases). V lost 5 bases to trimming and J lost 3 bases, with 10 bases between them. This CDR3 region has 13 residues. Germline-derived CDR1 and CDR2 are SNHLY and FYNNEI. CDR3: CASSIREHTEAFF. For the CDR3, the DNA is TGTGCCAGCAGTATCAGGGAACACACTGAAGCTTTCTTT.

This clonotype showed up many times. V and J are TRBV4-3 and TRBJ2-1; D is unclear. The CDR3 length is 10 residues. Looked up from germline, CDR1 is LGHNA and CDR2 is YSLEER. V was trimmed by 8 bases and J by 10 bases, leaving 9 bases between them. DNA of the CDR3: TGCGCCAGCCAAGGACGGGAGCAGTTCTTC. It codes for CASQGREQFF.

This clonotype appeared many times. The chain is built from TRBV12-5 and TRBJ2-1, with 8 bases identical to TRBD2. V was clipped by 1 base and J by 15 bases; unmatched bases: 17. The CDR3 length is 16 residues. The germline CDR1 and CDR2 sequences are LGHNT and FRNRAP. In DNA form, the CDR3 reads TGTGCTAGTGGTTTGGGAGCGGGACTAGAAGTCTTCATACGGTTCTTC. Translating it yields CASGLGAGLEVFIRFF.

This clonotype was counted at least ten times. The chain carries TRBV7-3 and TRBJ2-2; D not resolved. Germline assignment: CDR1 SGHTA and CDR2 FQGTGA. Trimming pared 5 bases from V and 4 bases from J, leaving 5 bases between. The CDR3 has 12 amino acids. CDR3 DNA: TGTGCCAGCAGCCGTACCACCGGGGAGCTGTTTTTT. Its protein is CASSRTTGELFF. Combining the CDR3 with reference TRBV7-3 and TRBJ2-2 gives the whole variable domain GAGVSQTPSNKVTEKGKYVELRCDPISGHTALYWYRQSLGQGPEFLIYFQGTGAADDSGLPNDRFFAVRPEGSVSTLKIQRTERGDSAVYLCASSRTTGELFFGEGSRLTVL.

This clonotype was found many times. The V and J genes are TRBV6-2 or TRBV6-3 and TRBJ1-5; TRBD1 might be the D (5 bases). This CDR3 comprises 15 residues. V lost 4 bases and J 8 bases, leaving 18 bases between the germline ends. Per germline, CDR1 MNHEY and CDR2 SVGEGT. The CDR3 DNA reads as TGTGCCAGCAGTTCCCCGGGACGGTTCACGGAGCCCCAGCATTTT. It translates to CASSSPGRFTEPQHF.

This clonotype was counted at least ten times. The chain is built from TRBV7-8 and TRBJ2-7; D might be TRBD1 or TRBD2, each matching 5 bases. The CDR3 is 14 amino acids. The germline gives CDR1 SGHVS, CDR2 FQNEAQ. The V and J ends lost 2 bases and 4 bases respectively, with 12 bases between them. CDR3 sequence reads: CASSLFGTEYEQYF. DNA for the CDR3: TGTGCCAGCAGCTTATTTGGGACGGAATACGAGCAGTACTTC.

This clonotype has at least ten counts. The chain uses TRBV12-3 or TRBV12-4 and TRBJ2-7; perhaps TRBD1 as D (6 bases). Trimming took 4 bases from V and 0 from J, leaving 10 bases between them. This CDR3 contains 14 residues. CDR3 amino acids: CASSSQGFSYEQYF. In DNA, the CDR3 is TGTGCCAGCAGTTCACAGGGATTCTCCTACGAGCAGTACTTC.

This clonotype was seen repeatedly, ten times or more. In DNA, the CDR3 is TGCGCCAGCAGAGAGACAGGGGGCTTGAACAATGAGCAGTTCTTC. Its protein is CASRETGGLNNEQFF. This rearrangement joins TRBV5-1 to TRBJ2-1; TRBD1 matches at 10 bases. The CDR3 is 15 amino acids. The germline V gene encodes CDR1 SGHRS and CDR2 YFSETQ. V shed 5 bases, J shed 5 bases, and the junction held 7 bases outside the gene matches.

This clonotype appeared many times. This chain connects TRBV6-2 or TRBV6-3 to TRBJ2-1, with TRBD1 as a possible D gene (6 bases). V was trimmed by 6 bases and J by 5 bases, leaving 17 bases between them. In germline, CDR1 is MNHEY, CDR2 SVGEGT. This CDR3 is built from 15 residues. CDR3 sequence: CASSYRWTAHNEQFF. The CDR3 DNA sequence: TGTGCCAGCAGCTACCGTTGGACAGCTCACAATGAGCAGTTCTTC.